This T cell receptor (beta chain) is from a study of regulatory T cells in long-lasting Graves disease. CDR3-region Arm-PCR and iRepertoire HTBI primers produced the TCR beta libraries. TCRdb ran MiXCR on the multiplex PCR reads and lists one entry per CDR3 protein. The data contain approximately 470,000 distinct CDR3 sequences, about 16% of them seen just once; the ten biggest clones take up roughly an eighth. Regarding this clonotype: No antigen is known for it.

Findings and caveats of the study: Blood alone, not thyroid tissue, was studied. Limited sample numbers may have lowered accuracy.

The time point was: newly diagnosed GD, antithyroid drugs for less than 3 months. Extracted RNA from PBMCs served as the source of the TCR library. Graves' disease diagnosis was established per American Thyroid Association guidelines. In germline, CDR1 is MGHRA, CDR2 YSYEKL. CDR3 size: 15 residues. The V gene end was trimmed by 4 bases and the J gene end by 7 bases; junction bases not matched to a gene: 8. This sample also belongs to another study, concerning T cells in Graves' hyperthyroidism and ophthalmopathy.

V is TRBV4-1 and J is TRBJ2-1, with TRBD2 matching 9 bases. This TCR derives from a man between 35 and 55 years old with Graves disease. Sequenced here: peripheral blood mononuclear cells (PBMCs), sampled at new diagnosis, from a patient treated with antithyroid drugs. The CDR3 DNA follows: TGCGCCAGCAGCCGCCGTTTAGCGGGAGAAAATGAGCAGTTCTTC. Translating it yields CASSRRLAGENEQFF.